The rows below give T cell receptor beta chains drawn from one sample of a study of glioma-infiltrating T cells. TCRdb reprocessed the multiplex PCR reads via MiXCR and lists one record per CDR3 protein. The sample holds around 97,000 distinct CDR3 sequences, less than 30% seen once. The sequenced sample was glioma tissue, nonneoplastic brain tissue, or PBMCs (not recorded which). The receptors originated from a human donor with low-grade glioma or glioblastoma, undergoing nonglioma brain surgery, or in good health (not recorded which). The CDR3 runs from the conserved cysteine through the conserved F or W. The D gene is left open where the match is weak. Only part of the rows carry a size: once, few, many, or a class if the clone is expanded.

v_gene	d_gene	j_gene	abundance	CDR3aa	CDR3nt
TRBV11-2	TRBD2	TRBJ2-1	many	CASLPRTSSYNEQFF	TGTGCCAGCCTCCCCCGGACTAGTTCCTACAATGAGCAGTTCTTC
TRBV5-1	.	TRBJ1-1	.	CASSLQQVKIAEAFF	TGCGCCAGCAGCTTACAACAGGTCAAGATCGCTGAAGCTTTCTTT
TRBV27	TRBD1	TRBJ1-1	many	CATSPGQLPGNPEAFF	TGTGCCACTTCTCCGGGACAGCTCCCGGGGAATCCTGAAGCTTTCTTT
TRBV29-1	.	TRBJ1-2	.	CSVHGTGDGYTF	TGCAGCGTTCATGGCACCGGAGATGGCTACACCTTC
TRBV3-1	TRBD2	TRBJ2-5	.	CASSQGPSGGRLGETQYF	TGTGCCAGCAGCCAGGGACCGAGCGGGGGACGACTAGGGGAGACCCAGTACTTC
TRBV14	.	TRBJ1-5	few	CASSQASVPGVNQPQHF	TGTGCCAGCAGCCAAGCCTCAGTTCCCGGGGTTAATCAGCCCCAGCATTTT
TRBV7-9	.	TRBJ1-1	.	CASSLQGWDTEAFF	TGTGCCAGCAGCTTACAGGGGTGGGACACTGAAGCTTTCTTT
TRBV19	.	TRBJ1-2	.	CASSPNRARVDGYTF	TGTGCCAGTAGTCCGAACAGGGCAAGGGTCGATGGCTACACCTTC
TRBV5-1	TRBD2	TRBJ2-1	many	CASSPGASGGPDQFF	TGCGCCAGCAGCCCTGGGGCTAGCGGGGGACCCGATCAGTTCTTC
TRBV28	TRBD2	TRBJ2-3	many	CASSYQRGITDTQYF	TGTGCCAGCAGTTATCAGCGGGGGATCACAGATACGCAGTATTTT
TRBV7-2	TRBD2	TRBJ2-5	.	CASSSSPSGGGETQYF	TGTGCCAGCAGCTCCTCCCCTAGCGGGGGGGGGGAGACCCAGTACTTC
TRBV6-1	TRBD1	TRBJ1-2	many	CASRGSVTGAYGYTF	TGTGCCAGCAGAGGAAGTGTGACAGGGGCCTATGGCTACACCTTC
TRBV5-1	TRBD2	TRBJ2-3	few	CASSFGWEGVDTQYF	TGCGCCAGCAGCTTCGGTTGGGAGGGAGTAGATACGCAGTATTTT
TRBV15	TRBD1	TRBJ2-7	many	CATSRDRLRTGEQYF	TGTGCCACCAGCAGGGACCGACTTCGGACAGGCGAGCAGTACTTC
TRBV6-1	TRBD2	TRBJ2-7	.	CASSPGSGFSYEQYF	TGTGCCAGCAGCCCCGGTAGCGGGTTCTCCTACGAGCAGTACTTC
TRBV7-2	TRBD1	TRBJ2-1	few	CASSPQGQEFSSSYNEQFF	TGTGCCAGCAGCCCGCAGGGACAGGAGTTTTCTAGCTCCTACAATGAGCAGTTCTTC
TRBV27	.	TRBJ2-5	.	CARSLVDRLETPYF	TGTGCCCGCAGTTTGGTGGACAGATTAGAGACCCCGTACTTC
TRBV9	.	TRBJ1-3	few	CASSEGPIYSGNTIYF	TGTGCCAGCAGCGAGGGACCGATATACTCTGGAAACACCATATATTTT
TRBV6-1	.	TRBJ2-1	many	CASSRGAEISYNEQFF	TGTGCCAGCAGTCGGGGGGCGGAAATCTCCTACAATGAGCAGTTCTTC
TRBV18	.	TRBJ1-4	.	CASSPPTGDNEKLLF	TGTGCCAGCTCACCCCCGACAGGAGATAATGAAAAACTGCTTTTT
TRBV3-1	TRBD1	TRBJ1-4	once	CASSGTGVEKLFF	TGTGCCAGCAGCGGGACAGGAGTTGAAAAACTGTTTTTT
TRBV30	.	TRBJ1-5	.	CAWSGTGYRPQHF	TGTGCCTGGAGCGGAACAGGGTATCGGCCCCAGCATTTT
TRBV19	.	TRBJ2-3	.	CASRNYEARTDTQYF	TGTGCCAGTAGAAACTATGAGGCTCGCACAGATACGCAGTATTTT
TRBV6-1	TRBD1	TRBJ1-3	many	CASSEATGTVSDTIYF	TGTGCCAGCAGTGAGGCGACCGGGACAGTTTCAGACACCATATATTTT
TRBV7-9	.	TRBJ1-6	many	CASSQQGGSPLHF	TGTGCCAGCAGCCAACAGGGAGGATCACCCCTCCACTTT
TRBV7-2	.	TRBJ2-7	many	CASSFVSSYEQYF	TGTGCCAGCAGCTTCGTGTCCTCCTACGAGCAGTACTTC
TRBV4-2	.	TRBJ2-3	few	CASSQDPGDGTDTQYF	TGTGCCAGCAGCCAAGATCCCGGGGACGGCACAGATACGCAGTATTTT
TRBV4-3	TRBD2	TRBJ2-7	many	CASSQGVTSGSYEQYF	TGCGCCAGCAGCCAAGGGGTCACTAGCGGTTCCTACGAGCAGTACTTC
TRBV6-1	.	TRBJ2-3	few	CASQSRGGTDTQYF	TGTGCCAGCCAATCAAGGGGGGGCACAGATACGCAGTATTTT
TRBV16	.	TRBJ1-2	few	CASSQSRGIRSYGYTF	TGTGCCAGCAGCCAATCCCGCGGTATAAGATCCTATGGCTACACCTTC
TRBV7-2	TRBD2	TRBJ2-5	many	CASSPPGLAGVETQYF	TGTGCCAGCAGCCCCCCGGGACTAGCGGGGGTGGAGACCCAGTACTTC
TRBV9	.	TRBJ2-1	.	CASSSTTGRVDEQFF	TGTGCCAGCAGCTCGACGACAGGGAGGGTCGATGAGCAGTTCTTC
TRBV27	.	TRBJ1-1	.	CASSPGTRMNTEAFF	TGTGCCAGCAGTCCCGGGACACGAATGAACACTGAAGCTTTCTTT
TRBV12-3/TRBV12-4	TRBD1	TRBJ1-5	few	CASSRDREQPQHF	TGTGCCAGCAGCCGGGACAGGGAGCAGCCCCAGCATTTT
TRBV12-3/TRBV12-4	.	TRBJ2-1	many	CASSLFQGTNEQFF	TGTGCCAGCAGTTTATTCCAGGGAACGAATGAGCAGTTCTTC
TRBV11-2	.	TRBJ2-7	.	CASSFPTGILRREQYF	TGTGCCAGCAGCTTCCCGACCGGGATCCTTAGGAGGGAGCAGTACTTC
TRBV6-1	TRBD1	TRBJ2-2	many	CASRAGGSNTGELFF	TGTGCCAGCAGGGCAGGGGGAAGCAACACCGGGGAGCTGTTTTTT
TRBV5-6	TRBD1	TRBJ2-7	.	CASSTGQHSYEQYF	TGTGCCAGCAGCACGGGACAGCATTCCTACGAGCAGTACTTC
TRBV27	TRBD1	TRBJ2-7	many	CASSIGQGYEQYF	TGTGCCAGCAGCATCGGACAGGGCTACGAGCAGTACTTC
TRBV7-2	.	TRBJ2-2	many	CASSLGVNTGELFF	TGTGCCAGCAGCTTAGGGGTCAACACCGGGGAGCTGTTTTTT